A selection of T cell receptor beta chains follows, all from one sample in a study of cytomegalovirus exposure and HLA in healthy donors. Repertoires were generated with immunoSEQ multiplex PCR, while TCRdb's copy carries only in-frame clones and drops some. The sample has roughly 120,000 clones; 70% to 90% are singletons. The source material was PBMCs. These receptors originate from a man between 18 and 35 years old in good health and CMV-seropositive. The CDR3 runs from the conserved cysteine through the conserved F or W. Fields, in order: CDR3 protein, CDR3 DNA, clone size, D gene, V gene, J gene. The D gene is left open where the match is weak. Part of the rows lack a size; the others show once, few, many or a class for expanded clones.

cdr3_aa: CASSERSGEDTQYF; cdr3_nt: TGCGCCAGCAGCGAAAGGTCCGGGGAAGATACGCAGTATTTT; clone_size: NA; d_call: NA; v_call: TRBV5-1; j_call: TRBJ2-3
cdr3_aa: CASSSGGHQPQHF; cdr3_nt: TGTGCCAGCAGCTCAGGAGGGCATCAGCCCCAGCATTTT; clone_size: NA; d_call: NA; v_call: TRBV7-8; j_call: TRBJ1-5
cdr3_aa: CASSYSTGGPDTQYF; cdr3_nt: TGTGCCAGCAGTTACTCGACAGGGGGCCCAGATACGCAGTATTTT; clone_size: few; d_call: TRBD1; v_call: TRBV6-5; j_call: TRBJ2-3
cdr3_aa: CASRLKVMRQTSTGQYF; cdr3_nt: TGTGCAAGTCGCTTAAAAGTCATGAGACAGACCTCTACTGGGCAGTACTTC; clone_size: NA; d_call: NA; v_call: TRBV12-2; j_call: TRBJ2-7
cdr3_aa: CASSVQMNTEAFF; cdr3_nt: TGTGCCAGCAGTGTACAAATGAACACTGAAGCTTTCTTT; clone_size: NA; d_call: NA; v_call: TRBV6-1; j_call: TRBJ1-1
cdr3_aa: CASSLDRDNLYF; cdr3_nt: TGTGCCAGCAGCTTGGACAGGGATAACCTGTACTTC; clone_size: NA; d_call: TRBD1; v_call: TRBV11-2; j_call: TRBJ2-7
cdr3_aa: CASSSPRTVSGYTF; cdr3_nt: TGTGCCAGCAGCTCACCTCGGACAGTTTCCGGCTACACCTTC; clone_size: NA; d_call: NA; v_call: TRBV5-5; j_call: TRBJ1-2
cdr3_aa: CSAPGGYTF; cdr3_nt: TGCAGTGCCCCGGGTGGCTACACCTTC; clone_size: NA; d_call: NA; v_call: TRBV20-1; j_call: TRBJ1-2
cdr3_aa: CASSVQDSYEQYF; cdr3_nt: TGTGCCAGCAGCGTGCAGGACTCCTACGAGCAGTACTTC; clone_size: NA; d_call: NA; v_call: TRBV9; j_call: TRBJ2-7
cdr3_aa: CASRMEIRGYGYTF; cdr3_nt: TGTGCCAGTAGAATGGAGATAAGGGGCTATGGCTACACCTTC; clone_size: once; d_call: NA; v_call: TRBV19; j_call: TRBJ1-2
cdr3_aa: CAISDIGVLNTEAFF; cdr3_nt: TGTGCCATCAGCGATATAGGGGTTCTAAACACTGAAGCTTTCTTT; clone_size: NA; d_call: NA; v_call: TRBV10-3; j_call: TRBJ1-1
cdr3_aa: CASSLGGQGVRYGYTF; cdr3_nt: TGTGCCAGCTCACTCGGGGGACAGGGGGTCCGCTATGGCTACACCTTC; clone_size: NA; d_call: TRBD1; v_call: TRBV18; j_call: TRBJ1-2
cdr3_aa: CASSWVWGTGVNYGYTF; cdr3_nt: TGTGCCAGCAGCTGGGTGTGGGGGACAGGTGTTAACTATGGCTACACCTTC; clone_size: NA; d_call: TRBD1; v_call: TRBV5-5; j_call: TRBJ1-2
cdr3_aa: CASSFLPGQVSSEAFF; cdr3_nt: TGTGCCAGCAGCTTCCTCCCGGGACAGGTATCCTCTGAAGCTTTCTTT; clone_size: NA; d_call: TRBD1; v_call: TRBV7-9; j_call: TRBJ1-1
cdr3_aa: CASGLVPESSYEQYF; cdr3_nt: TGTGCTAGTGGTTTGGTTCCGGAGAGTTCCTACGAGCAGTACTTC; clone_size: NA; d_call: NA; v_call: TRBV12-5; j_call: TRBJ2-7
cdr3_aa: CASSLGRSLNQYEQYF; cdr3_nt: TGTGCCAGCAGCTTAGGAAGGAGCCTGAATCAATACGAGCAGTACTTC; clone_size: few; d_call: NA; v_call: TRBV11-2; j_call: TRBJ2-7
cdr3_aa: CASSQDTVDLLRKLFF; cdr3_nt: TGCGCCAGCAGCCAAGATACGGTTGACCTACTACGTAAACTGTTTTTT; clone_size: NA; d_call: NA; v_call: TRBV4-1; j_call: TRBJ1-4
cdr3_aa: CASSGGTGVHYTF; cdr3_nt: TGTGCCAGCAGCGGTGGGACAGGGGTACACTACACCTTC; clone_size: NA; d_call: TRBD1; v_call: TRBV13; j_call: TRBJ1-2
cdr3_aa: CASSSRQGATGNTIYF; cdr3_nt: TGCGCCAGCAGCTCCCGACAGGGGGCTACTGGAAACACCATATATTTT; clone_size: NA; d_call: TRBD1; v_call: TRBV5-1; j_call: TRBJ1-3